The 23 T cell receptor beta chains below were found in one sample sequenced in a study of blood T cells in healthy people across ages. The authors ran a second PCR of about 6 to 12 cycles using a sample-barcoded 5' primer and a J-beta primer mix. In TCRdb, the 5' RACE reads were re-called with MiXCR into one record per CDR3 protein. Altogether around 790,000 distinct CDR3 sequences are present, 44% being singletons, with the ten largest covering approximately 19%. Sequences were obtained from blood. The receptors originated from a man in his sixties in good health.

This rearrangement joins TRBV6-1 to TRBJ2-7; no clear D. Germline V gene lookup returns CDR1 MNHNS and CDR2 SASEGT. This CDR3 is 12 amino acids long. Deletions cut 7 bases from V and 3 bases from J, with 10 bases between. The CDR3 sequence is CASTQGRYEQYF. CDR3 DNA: TGTGCCAGCACCCAAGGGCGCTACGAGCAGTACTTC.

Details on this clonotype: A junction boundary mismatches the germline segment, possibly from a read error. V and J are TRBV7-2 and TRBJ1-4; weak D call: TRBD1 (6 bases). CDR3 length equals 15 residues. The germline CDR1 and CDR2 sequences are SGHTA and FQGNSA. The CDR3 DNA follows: TGTGCCAGCAGCTTAAACGGTCAGGGGAATGAAGAACTGTTTTTT. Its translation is CASSLNGQGNEELFF.

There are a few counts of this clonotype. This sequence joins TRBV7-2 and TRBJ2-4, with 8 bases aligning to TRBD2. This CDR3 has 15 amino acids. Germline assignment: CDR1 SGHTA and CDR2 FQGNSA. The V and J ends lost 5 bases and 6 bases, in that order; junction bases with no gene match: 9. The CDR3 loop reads CASSTGGGLRNIQYF. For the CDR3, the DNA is TGTGCCAGCAGCACCGGGGGGGGGCTTAGAAACATTCAGTACTTC. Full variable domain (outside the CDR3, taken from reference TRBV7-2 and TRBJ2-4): GAGVSQSPSNKVTEKGKDVELRCDPISGHTALYWYRQSLGQGLEFLIYFQGNSAPDKSGLPSDRFSAERTGGSVSTLTIQRTQQEDSAVYLCASSTGGGLRNIQYFGAGTRLSVL.

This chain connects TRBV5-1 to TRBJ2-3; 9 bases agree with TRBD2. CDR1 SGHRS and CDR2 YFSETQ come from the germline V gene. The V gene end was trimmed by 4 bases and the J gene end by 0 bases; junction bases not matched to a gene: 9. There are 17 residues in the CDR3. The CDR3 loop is CASSQKTSGYSTDTQYF. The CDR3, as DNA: TGCGCCAGCAGCCAAAAGACTAGCGGATATAGCACAGATACGCAGTATTTT.

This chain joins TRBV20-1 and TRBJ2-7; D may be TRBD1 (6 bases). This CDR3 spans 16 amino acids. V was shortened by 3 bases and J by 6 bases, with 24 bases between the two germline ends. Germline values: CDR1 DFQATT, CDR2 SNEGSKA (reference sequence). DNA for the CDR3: TGCAGTGCTAGCAAGGGACACGACAAGGCCGGGTCCGAGCAGTACTTC. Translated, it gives CSASKGHDKAGSEQYF.

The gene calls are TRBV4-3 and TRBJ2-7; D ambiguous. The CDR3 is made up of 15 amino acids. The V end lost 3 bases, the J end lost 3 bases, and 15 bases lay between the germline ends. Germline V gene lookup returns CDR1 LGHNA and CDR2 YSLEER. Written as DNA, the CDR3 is TGCGCCAGCAGCCAGGCTCGAAGGGCTGGCTACGAGCAGTACTTC. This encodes CASSQARRAGYEQYF.

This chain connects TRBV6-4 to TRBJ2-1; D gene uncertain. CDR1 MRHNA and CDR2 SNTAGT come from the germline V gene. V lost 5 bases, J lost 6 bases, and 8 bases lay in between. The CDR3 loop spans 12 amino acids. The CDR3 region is CASSIKVNEQFF. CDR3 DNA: TGTGCCAGCAGTATAAAGGTCAATGAGCAGTTCTTC.

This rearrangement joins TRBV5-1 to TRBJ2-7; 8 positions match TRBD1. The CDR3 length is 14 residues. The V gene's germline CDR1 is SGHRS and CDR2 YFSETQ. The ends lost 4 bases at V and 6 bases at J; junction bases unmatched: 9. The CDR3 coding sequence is TGCGCCAGCAGCGGGAGACAGGGGTTCGGCGAGCAGTACTTC. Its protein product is CASSGRQGFGEQYF.

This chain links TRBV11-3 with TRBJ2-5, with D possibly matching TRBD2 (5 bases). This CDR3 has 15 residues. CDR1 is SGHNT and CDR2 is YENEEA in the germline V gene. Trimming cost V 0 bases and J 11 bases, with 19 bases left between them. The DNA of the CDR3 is TGTGCCAGCAGCTTAGATGGAGCAGCCCCCTGGGAGCAGTACTTC. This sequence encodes CASSLDGAAPWEQYF.

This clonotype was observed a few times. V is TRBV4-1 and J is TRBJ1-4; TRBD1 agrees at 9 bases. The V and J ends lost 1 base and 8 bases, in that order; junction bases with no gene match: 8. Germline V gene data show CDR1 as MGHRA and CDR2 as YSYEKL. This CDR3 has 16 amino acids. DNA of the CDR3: TGCGCCAGCAGCCAAGGCCAGGGACAGGGAAGGGAAAAACTGTTTTTT. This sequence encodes CASSQGQGQGREKLFF.

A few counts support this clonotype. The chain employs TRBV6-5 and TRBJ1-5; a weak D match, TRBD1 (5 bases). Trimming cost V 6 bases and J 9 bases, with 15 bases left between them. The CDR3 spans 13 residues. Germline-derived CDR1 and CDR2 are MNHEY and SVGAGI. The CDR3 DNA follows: TGTGCCAGCAGCCTAATCCAGGGACGGCCCCAGCATTTT. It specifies CASSLIQGRPQHF.

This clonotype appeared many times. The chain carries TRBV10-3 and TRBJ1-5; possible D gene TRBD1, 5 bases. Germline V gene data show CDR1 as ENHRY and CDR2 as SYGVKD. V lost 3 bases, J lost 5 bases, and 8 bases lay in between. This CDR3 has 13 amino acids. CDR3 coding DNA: TGTGCCATCAGTGACTGGGGGGATCAGCCCCAGCATTTT. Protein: CAISDWGDQPQHF.

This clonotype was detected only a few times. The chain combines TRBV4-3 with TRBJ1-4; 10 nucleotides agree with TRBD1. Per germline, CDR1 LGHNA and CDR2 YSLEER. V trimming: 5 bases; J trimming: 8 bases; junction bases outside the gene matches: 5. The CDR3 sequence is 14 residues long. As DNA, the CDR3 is TGCGCCAGCAGCGAGACAGGGGGCCACGAAAAACTGTTTTTT. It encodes CASSETGGHEKLFF.

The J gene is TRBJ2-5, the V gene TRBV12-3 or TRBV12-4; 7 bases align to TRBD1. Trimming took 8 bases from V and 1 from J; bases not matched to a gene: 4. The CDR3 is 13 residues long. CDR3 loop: CASWRQGQETQYF. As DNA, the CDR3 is TGTGCCAGCTGGCGACAGGGCCAAGAGACCCAGTACTTC.

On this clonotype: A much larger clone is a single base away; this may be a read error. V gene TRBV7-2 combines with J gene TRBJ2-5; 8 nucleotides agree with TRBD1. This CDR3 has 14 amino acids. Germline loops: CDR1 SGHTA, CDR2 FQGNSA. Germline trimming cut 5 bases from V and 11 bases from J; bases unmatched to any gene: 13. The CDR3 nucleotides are TGTGCCAGCAGCGGACAGGGCTTTGAGGACAAGCAGTACTTC. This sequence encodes CASSGQGFEDKQYF.

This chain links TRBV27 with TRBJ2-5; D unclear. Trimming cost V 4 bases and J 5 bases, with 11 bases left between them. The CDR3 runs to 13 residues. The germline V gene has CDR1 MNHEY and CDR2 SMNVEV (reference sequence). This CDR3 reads CASSYSGIETQYF. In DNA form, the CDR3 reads TGTGCCAGCAGTTATTCGGGTATCGAGACCCAGTACTTC.

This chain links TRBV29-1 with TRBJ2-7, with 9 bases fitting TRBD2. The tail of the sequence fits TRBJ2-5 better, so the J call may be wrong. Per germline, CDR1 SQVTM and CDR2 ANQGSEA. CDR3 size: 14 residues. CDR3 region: CSASQRTSEGTQYF. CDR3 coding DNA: TGCAGCGCCAGCCAAAGGACTAGCGAGGGGACCCAGTACTTC.

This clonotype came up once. The CDR3 nucleotides are TGCAGTGCTAGAGATGGGACAGACCACAATGAGCAGTTCTTC. It encodes CSARDGTDHNEQFF. The chain combines TRBV20-1 with TRBJ2-1, with 7 bases fitting TRBD1. Per the germline V gene, CDR1 is DFQATT and CDR2 is SNEGSKA (reference sequence). V lost 0 bases, J lost 5 bases, and 4 bases stayed unmatched. CDR3 size: 14 residues.

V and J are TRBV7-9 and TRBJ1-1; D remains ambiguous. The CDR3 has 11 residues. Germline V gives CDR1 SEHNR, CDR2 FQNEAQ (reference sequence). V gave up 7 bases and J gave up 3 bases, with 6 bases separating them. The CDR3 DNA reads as TGTGCCAGCACCGGGGACACTGAAGCTTTCTTT. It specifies CASTGDTEAFF.

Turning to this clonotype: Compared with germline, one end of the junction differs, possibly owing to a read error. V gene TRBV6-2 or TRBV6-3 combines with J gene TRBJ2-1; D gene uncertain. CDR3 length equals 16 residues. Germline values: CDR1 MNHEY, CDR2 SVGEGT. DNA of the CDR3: TGTGCCAACAGTTACTCGGGTAGAGGAGCAGACAATGAGCAGTTCTTC. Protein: CANSYSGRGADNEQFF.

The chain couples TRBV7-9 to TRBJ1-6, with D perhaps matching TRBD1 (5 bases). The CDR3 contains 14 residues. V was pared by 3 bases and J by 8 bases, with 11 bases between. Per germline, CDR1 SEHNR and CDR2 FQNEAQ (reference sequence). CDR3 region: CASSFGWGDSPLHF. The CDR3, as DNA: TGTGCCAGCAGCTTTGGTTGGGGGGATTCACCCCTCCACTTT.

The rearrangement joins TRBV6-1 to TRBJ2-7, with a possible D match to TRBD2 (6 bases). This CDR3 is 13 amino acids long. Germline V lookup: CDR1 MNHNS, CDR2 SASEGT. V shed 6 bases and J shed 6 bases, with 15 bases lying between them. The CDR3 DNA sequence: TGTGCCAGCAGCCGGGACTCGACCTCCGAGCAGTACTTC. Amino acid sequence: CASSRDSTSEQYF.

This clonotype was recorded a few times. The CDR3 sequence: CASSYQGGQPQHF. CDR3 DNA sequence: TGTGCCAGCAGTTATCAGGGAGGTCAGCCCCAGCATTTT. This rearrangement joins TRBV6-2 or TRBV6-3 to TRBJ1-5, with a possible D match to TRBD1 (5 bases). From germline, CDR1 is MNHEY and CDR2 SVGEGT. V was trimmed by 3 bases and J by 6 bases, leaving 9 bases between them. The CDR3 loop spans 13 amino acids.